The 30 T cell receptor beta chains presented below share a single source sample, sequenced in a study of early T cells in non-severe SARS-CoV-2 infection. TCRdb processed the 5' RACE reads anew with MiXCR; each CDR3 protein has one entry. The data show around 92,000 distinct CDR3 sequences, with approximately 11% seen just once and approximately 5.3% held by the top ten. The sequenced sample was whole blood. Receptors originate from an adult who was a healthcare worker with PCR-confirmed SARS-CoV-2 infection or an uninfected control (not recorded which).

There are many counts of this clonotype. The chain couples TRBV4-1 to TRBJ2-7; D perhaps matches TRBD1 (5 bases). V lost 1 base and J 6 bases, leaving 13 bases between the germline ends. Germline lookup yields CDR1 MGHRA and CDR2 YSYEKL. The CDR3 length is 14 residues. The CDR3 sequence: CASSQVKGNGEQYF. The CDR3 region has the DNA TGCGCCAGCAGCCAAGTGAAGGGGAATGGCGAGCAGTACTTC.

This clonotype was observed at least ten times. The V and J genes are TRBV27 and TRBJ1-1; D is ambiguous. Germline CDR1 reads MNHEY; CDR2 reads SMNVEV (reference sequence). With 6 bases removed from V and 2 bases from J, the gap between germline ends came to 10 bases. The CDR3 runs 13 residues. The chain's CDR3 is CASRRQTNTEAFF. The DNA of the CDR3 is TGTGCCAGCAGGCGTCAAACTAACACTGAAGCTTTCTTT.

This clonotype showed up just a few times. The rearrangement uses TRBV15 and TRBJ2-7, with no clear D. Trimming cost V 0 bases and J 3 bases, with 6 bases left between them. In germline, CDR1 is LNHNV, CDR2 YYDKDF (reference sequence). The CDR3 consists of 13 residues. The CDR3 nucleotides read TGTGCCACCAGCAGAGATCAGTTCTACGAGCAGTACTTC. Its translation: CATSRDQFYEQYF.

DNA of the CDR3: TGTGCCAGCAGTTTGTCAGGGACATCACTTTATGGAGCTTTCTTT. It yields the protein CASSLSGTSLYGAFF. This chain connects TRBV12-3 or TRBV12-4 to TRBJ1-1; D possibly corresponds to TRBD1 (6 bases). The CDR3 has 15 residues. Trimming left V 3 bases short and J 10 bases short, with 21 bases between.

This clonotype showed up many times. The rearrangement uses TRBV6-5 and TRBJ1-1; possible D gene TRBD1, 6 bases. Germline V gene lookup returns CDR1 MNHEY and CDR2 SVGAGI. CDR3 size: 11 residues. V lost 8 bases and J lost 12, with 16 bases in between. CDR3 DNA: TGTGCCAGCGGCAGGGGTGCGGAATCTTTCTTT. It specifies CASGRGAESFF.

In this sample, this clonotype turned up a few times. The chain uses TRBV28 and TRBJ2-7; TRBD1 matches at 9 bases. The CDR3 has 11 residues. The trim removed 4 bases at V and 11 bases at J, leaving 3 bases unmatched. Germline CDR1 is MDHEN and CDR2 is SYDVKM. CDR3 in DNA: TGTGCCAGCAGTTCAACAGGGGGCAAGTACTTC. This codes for CASSSTGGKYF.

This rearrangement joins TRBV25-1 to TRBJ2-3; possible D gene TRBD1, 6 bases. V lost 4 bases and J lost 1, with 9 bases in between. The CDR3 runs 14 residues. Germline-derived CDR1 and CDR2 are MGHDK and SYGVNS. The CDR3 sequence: CASSVAGGTDTQYF. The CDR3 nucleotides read TGTGCCAGCAGTGTAGCAGGGGGCACAGATACGCAGTATTTT.

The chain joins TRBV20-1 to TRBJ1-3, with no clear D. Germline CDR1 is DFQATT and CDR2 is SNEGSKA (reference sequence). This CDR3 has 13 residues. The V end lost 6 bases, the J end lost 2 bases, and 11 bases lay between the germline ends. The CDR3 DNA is TGCAGTGCCGACGACCGAACTGGAAACACCATATATTTT. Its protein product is CSADDRTGNTIYF.

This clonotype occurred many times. The DNA for the CDR3 is TGTGCCAGCAGTTGGACAGGGCGCACTGAAGCTTTCTTT. Its protein is CASSWTGRTEAFF. This chain connects TRBV11-2 to TRBJ1-1, with 8 bases fitting TRBD1. The germline V gene encodes CDR1 SGHAT and CDR2 FQNNGV. Trimming cost V 6 bases and J 4 bases; bases outside gene matches: 4. CDR3 length: 13 amino acids. The complete variable domain, with remaining parts taken from reference TRBV11-2 and TRBJ1-1, reads EAGVAQSPRYKIIEKRQSVAFWCNPISGHATLYWYQQILGQGPKLLIQFQNNGVVDDSQLPKDRFSAERLKGVDSTLKIQPAKLEDSAVYLCASSWTGRTEAFFGQGTRLTVV.

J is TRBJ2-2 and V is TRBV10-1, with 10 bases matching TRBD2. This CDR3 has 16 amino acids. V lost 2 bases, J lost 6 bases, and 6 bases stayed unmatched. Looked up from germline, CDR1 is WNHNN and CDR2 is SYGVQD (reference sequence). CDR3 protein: CASSEGLAGAAGELFF. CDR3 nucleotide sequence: TGCGCCAGCAGTGAGGGGCTAGCGGGAGCAGCCGGGGAGCTGTTTTTT.

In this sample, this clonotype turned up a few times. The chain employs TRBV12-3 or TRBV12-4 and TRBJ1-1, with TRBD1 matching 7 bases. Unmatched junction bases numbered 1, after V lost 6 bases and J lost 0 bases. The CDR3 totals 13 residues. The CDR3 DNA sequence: TGTGCCAGCAGGGGACAGATGAACACTGAAGCTTTCTTT. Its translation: CASRGQMNTEAFF.

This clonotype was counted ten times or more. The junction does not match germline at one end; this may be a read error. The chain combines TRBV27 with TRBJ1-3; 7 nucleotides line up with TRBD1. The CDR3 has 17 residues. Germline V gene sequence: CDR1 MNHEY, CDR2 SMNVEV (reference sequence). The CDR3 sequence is CASSPLGRGTKGNTIYF. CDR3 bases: TGCGCCAGCAGTCCCCTCGGCAGGGGGACGAAGGGAAACACCATATATTTT.

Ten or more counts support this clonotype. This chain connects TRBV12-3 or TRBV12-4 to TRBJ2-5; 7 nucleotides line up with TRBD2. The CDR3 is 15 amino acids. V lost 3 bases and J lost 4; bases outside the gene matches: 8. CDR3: CASSLGGAGTETQYF. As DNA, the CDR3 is TGTGCCAGCAGTTTGGGAGGAGCGGGAACAGAGACCCAGTACTTC.

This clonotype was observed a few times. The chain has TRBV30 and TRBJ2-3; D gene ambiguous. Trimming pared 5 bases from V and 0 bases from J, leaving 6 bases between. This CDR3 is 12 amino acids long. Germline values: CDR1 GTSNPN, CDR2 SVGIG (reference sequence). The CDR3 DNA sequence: TGTGCCTGGCGTAGGAGCACAGATACGCAGTATTTT. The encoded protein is CAWRRSTDTQYF.

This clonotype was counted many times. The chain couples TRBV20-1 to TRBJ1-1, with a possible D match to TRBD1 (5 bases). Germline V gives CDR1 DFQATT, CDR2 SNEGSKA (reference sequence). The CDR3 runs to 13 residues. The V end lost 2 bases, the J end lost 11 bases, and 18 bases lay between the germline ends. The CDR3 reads CSARSAGIIAAFF. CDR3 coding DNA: TGCAGTGCTAGATCCGCAGGGATTATCGCGGCTTTCTTT.

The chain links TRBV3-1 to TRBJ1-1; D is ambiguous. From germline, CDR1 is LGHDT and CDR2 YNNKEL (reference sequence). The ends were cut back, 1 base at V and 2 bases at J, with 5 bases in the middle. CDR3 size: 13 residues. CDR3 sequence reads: CASSQVINTEAFF. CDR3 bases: TGTGCCAGCAGCCAAGTGATAAACACTGAAGCTTTCTTT.

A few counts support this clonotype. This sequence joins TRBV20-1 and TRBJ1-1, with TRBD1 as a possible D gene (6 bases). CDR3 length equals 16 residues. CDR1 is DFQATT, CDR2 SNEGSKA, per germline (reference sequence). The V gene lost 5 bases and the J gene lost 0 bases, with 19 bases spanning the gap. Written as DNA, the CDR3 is TGCAGTGCTCCCCCGGGGGCCGAAAACCTGAACACTGAAGCTTTCTTT. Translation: CSAPPGAENLNTEAFF.

The DNA for the CDR3 is TGTGCCAGCAGACTAATTCGGGGGCCCTACAATGAGCAGTTCTTC. It is translated as CASRLIRGPYNEQFF. The chain is built from TRBV2 and TRBJ2-1, with D perhaps matching TRBD1 or TRBD2 (6 bases each). Trimming stripped 6 bases from V and 2 bases from J, with 14 bases between. The CDR3 extends over 15 amino acids. Germline V gene data show CDR1 as SNHLY and CDR2 as FYNNEI.

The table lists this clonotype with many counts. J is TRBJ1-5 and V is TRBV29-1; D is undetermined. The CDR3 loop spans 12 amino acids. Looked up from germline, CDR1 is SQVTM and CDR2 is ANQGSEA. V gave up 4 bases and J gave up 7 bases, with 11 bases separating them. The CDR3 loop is CSVGSAGQPQHF. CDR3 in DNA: TGCAGCGTTGGCAGTGCCGGACAGCCCCAGCATTTT. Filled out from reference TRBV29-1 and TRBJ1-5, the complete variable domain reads SAVISQKPSRDICQRGTSLTIQCQVDSQVTMMFWYRQQPGQSLTLIATANQGSEATYESGFVIDKFPISRPNLTFSTLTVSNMSPEDSSIYLCSVGSAGQPQHFGDGTRLSIL.

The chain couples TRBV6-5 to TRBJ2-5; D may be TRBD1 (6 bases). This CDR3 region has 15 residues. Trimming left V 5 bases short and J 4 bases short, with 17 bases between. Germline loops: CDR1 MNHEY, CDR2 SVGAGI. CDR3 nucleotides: TGTGCCAGCAGTCCCTGTGGGGCGACAGGAGAGACCCAGTACTTC. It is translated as CASSPCGATGETQYF.

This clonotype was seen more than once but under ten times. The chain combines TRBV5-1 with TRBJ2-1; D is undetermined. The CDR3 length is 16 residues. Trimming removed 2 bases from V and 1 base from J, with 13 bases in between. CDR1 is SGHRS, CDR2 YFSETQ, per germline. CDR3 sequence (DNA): TGCGCCAGCAGCTTTGCAGGAGTGGCGTCCTACAATGAGCAGTTCTTC. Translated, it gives CASSFAGVASYNEQFF.

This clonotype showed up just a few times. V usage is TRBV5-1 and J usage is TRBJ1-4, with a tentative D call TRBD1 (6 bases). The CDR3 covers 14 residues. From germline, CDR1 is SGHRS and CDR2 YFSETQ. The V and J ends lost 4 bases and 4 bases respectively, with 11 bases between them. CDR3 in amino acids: CASSLGQINEKLFF. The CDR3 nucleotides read TGCGCCAGCAGCCTTGGACAGATTAATGAAAAACTGTTTTTT.

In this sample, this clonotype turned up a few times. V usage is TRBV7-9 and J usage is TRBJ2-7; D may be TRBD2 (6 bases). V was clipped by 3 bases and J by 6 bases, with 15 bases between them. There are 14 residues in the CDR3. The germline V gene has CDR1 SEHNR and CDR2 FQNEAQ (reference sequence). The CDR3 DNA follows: TGTGCCAGCAGCTTGGAGGGCGCGTTAAGCGAGCAGTACTTC. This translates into CASSLEGALSEQYF.

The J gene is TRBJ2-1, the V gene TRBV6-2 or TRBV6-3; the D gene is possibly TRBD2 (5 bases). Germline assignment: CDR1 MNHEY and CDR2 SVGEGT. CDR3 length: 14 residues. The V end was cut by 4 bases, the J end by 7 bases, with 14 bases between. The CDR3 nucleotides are TGTGCCAGCAGTTCCCAGGCGCGAGGGAATGAGCAGTTCTTC. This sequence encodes CASSSQARGNEQFF.

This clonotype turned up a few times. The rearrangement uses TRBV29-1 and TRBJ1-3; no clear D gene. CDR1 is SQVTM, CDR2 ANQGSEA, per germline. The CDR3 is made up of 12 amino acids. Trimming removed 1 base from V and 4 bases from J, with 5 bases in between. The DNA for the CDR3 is TGCAGCGTTGAAGGTCTCGGAAACACCATATATTTT. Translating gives CSVEGLGNTIYF.

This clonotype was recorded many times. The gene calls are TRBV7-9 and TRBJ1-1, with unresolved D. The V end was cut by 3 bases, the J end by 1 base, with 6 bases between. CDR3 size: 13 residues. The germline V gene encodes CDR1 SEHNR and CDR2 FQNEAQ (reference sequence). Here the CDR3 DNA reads TGTGCCAGCAGCTTGGTTGGGAACACTGAAGCTTTCTTT. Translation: CASSLVGNTEAFF. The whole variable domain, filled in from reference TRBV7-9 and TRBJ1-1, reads DTGVSQNPRHKITKRGQNVTFRCDPISEHNRLYWYRQTLGQGPEFLTYFQNEAQLEKSRLLSDRFSAERPKGSFSTLEIQRTEQGDSAMYLCASSLVGNTEAFFGQGTRLTVV.

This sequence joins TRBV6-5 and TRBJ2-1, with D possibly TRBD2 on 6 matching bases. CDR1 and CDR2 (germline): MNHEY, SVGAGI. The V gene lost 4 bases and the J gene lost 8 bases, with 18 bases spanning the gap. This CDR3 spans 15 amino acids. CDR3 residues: CASSSLTRASDEQFF. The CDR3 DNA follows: TGTGCCAGCAGTTCACTGACTAGGGCGAGCGATGAGCAGTTCTTC.

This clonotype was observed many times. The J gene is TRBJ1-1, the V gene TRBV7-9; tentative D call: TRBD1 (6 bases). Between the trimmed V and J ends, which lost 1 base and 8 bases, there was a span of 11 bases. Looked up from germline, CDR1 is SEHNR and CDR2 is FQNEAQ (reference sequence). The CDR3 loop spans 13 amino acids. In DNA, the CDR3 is TGTGCCAGCAGCTTAGAACTTACAGGGGAAGCTTTCTTT. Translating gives CASSLELTGEAFF.

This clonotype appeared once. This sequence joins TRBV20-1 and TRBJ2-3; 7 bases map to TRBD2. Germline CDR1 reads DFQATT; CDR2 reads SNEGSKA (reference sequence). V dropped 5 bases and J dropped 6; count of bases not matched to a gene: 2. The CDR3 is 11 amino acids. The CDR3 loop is CSAYSGDTQYF. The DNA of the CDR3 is TGCAGTGCTTATAGCGGGGATACGCAGTATTTT.

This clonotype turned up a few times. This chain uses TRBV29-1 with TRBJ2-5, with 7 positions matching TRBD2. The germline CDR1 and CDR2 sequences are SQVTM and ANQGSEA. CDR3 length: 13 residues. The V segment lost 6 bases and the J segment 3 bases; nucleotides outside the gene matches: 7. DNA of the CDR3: TGCAGCGTCCCTCGGGGGGAAAAAGAGACCCAGTACTTC. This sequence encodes CSVPRGEKETQYF.